The rows below give T cell receptor beta chains drawn from one sample of a study of shared clonotypes between healthy human individuals. TCRdb's copy holds only in-frame clones and misses some; the assay was immunoSEQ multiplex PCR. The sample lists 550,000 to 800,000 clones; less than 95% were seen once. Sequenced sample: memory CD8+ T cells from PBMCs. The receptors were gathered from a man aged 18 to 30 in good health. Some clones in this sample may be carry-over from other donors' samples. Both conserved end residues are part of each CDR3. A D gene is named only where the DNA matches it firmly. Expanded clones are given a class, and other clones once, few, many or no size at all.

clone size: -
V gene: TRBV4-2
J gene: TRBJ2-7
D gene: -
CDR3 length: 16
CDR3 DNA: TGTGCCAGCAGCCAAGCTTTGGGCGGATCCTCCTACGAGCAGTACTTC
CDR3 protein: CASSQALGGSSYEQYF

clone size: few
V gene: TRBV5-1
J gene: TRBJ1-1
D gene: -
CDR3 length: 12
CDR3 DNA: TGCGCCAGCAGCAACCCGGGCGTCGAAGCTTTCTTT
CDR3 protein: CASSNPGVEAFF

clone size: once
V gene: TRBV6-1
J gene: TRBJ1-1
D gene: -
CDR3 length: 16
CDR3 DNA: TGTGCCAGCAGTGAAGCGGAAGGGGGTCCAACCTTCGAAGCTTTCTTT
CDR3 protein: CASSEAEGGPTFEAFF

clone size: -
V gene: TRBV7-2
J gene: TRBJ2-1
D gene: -
CDR3 length: 14
CDR3 DNA: TGTGCCAGCAGCCCGCTACTAGGTCGCAATGAGCAGTTCTTC
CDR3 protein: CASSPLLGRNEQFF

clone size: -
V gene: TRBV4-1
J gene: TRBJ2-7
D gene: TRBD1
CDR3 length: 16
CDR3 DNA: TGCGCCAGCAGCCAGACAGGGGCCCACCTCTCCTACGAGCAGTACTTC
CDR3 protein: CASSQTGAHLSYEQYF

clone size: many
V gene: TRBV7-9
J gene: TRBJ2-2
D gene: -
CDR3 length: 13
CDR3 DNA: TGTGCCAGCACAGGGGCAGGAACCGGGGAGCTGTTTTTT
CDR3 protein: CASTGAGTGELFF

clone size: -
V gene: TRBV7-3
J gene: TRBJ2-3
D gene: -
CDR3 length: 14
CDR3 DNA: TGTGCCAGCAGGAACCGGGACCACCTGGATACGCAGTATTTT
CDR3 protein: CASRNRDHLDTQYF

clone size: -
V gene: TRBV9
J gene: TRBJ2-7
D gene: TRBD1
CDR3 length: 16
CDR3 DNA: TGTGCCAGCAGCGTAGGTCAGGACAGGGGGTCCTACGAGCAGTACTTC
CDR3 protein: CASSVGQDRGSYEQYF

clone size: few
V gene: TRBV5-6
J gene: TRBJ2-2
D gene: -
CDR3 length: 12
CDR3 DNA: TGTGCCAGCAGCTTGAGATCCGGGGAGCTGTTTTTT
CDR3 protein: CASSLRSGELFF

clone size: -
V gene: TRBV30
J gene: TRBJ2-2
D gene: TRBD1
CDR3 length: 16
CDR3 DNA: TGTGCCTGGAGTGCCCCAAGACAGGGCTTCACCGGGGAGCTGTTTTTT
CDR3 protein: CAWSAPRQGFTGELFF

clone size: few
V gene: TRBV6-4
J gene: TRBJ2-3
D gene: TRBD1
CDR3 length: 15
CDR3 DNA: TGTGCCAGCAGTGAATCGGGACAGGGGTCAGATACGCAGTATTTT
CDR3 protein: CASSESGQGSDTQYF

clone size: -
V gene: TRBV11-1
J gene: TRBJ2-5
D gene: TRBD1
CDR3 length: 15
CDR3 DNA: TGTGCCAGCAGCTTAGTCGGTACAGGGGAAGAGACCCAGTACTTC
CDR3 protein: CASSLVGTGEETQYF

clone size: once
V gene: TRBV7-9
J gene: TRBJ1-2
D gene: -
CDR3 length: 13
CDR3 DNA: TGTGCCAGCAGCTTAGCAGGGTCCTATGGCTACACCTTC
CDR3 protein: CASSLAGSYGYTF

clone size: -
V gene: TRBV5-4
J gene: TRBJ2-1
D gene: -
CDR3 length: 15
CDR3 DNA: TGTGCCAGCAGCCTGTCGGGGGAGCCCTACAATGAGCAGTTCTTC
CDR3 protein: CASSLSGEPYNEQFF

clone size: -
V gene: TRBV10-3
J gene: TRBJ2-6
D gene: -
CDR3 length: 13
CDR3 DNA: TGTGCCATCAGTGAAGGAGGGCTCCGCGTCCTGACTTTC
CDR3 protein: CAISEGGLRVLTF

clone size: -
V gene: TRBV7-2
J gene: TRBJ2-7
D gene: TRBD2
CDR3 length: 11
CDR3 DNA: TGTGCCAGCAGCTGGGGAGGGGAGCAGTACTTC
CDR3 protein: CASSWGGEQYF

clone size: -
V gene: TRBV11-2
J gene: TRBJ2-7
D gene: -
CDR3 length: 14
CDR3 DNA: TGTGCCAGCAGCAACCTCGGACAGTCCTACGAGCAGTACTTC
CDR3 protein: CASSNLGQSYEQYF

clone size: -
V gene: TRBV29-1
J gene: TRBJ2-7
D gene: TRBD2
CDR3 length: 13
CDR3 DNA: TGCAGCGTTGAGGCTAGCGGGAGATACGAGCAGTACTTC
CDR3 protein: CSVEASGRYEQYF

clone size: once
V gene: TRBV15
J gene: TRBJ2-1
D gene: TRBD2
CDR3 length: 15
CDR3 DNA: TGTGCCACCAGCTCCCTAGCGGGATTGGGTAATGAGCAGTTCTTC
CDR3 protein: CATSSLAGLGNEQFF

clone size: -
V gene: TRBV29-1
J gene: TRBJ1-5
D gene: TRBD1
CDR3 length: 14
CDR3 DNA: TGCAGCGTCCGGACAGGGATTGCAGGTCAGCCCCAGCATTTT
CDR3 protein: CSVRTGIAGQPQHF

clone size: -
V gene: TRBV5-6
J gene: TRBJ1-2
D gene: -
CDR3 length: 16
CDR3 DNA: TGTGCCAGCAGCTTGGGACAGGCCAGGGCAAGCTATGGCTACACCTTC
CDR3 protein: CASSLGQARASYGYTF

clone size: -
V gene: TRBV27
J gene: TRBJ2-7
D gene: -
CDR3 length: 13
CDR3 DNA: TGTGCCAGCAGTTTATCGTGGACAACCGAGCAGTACTTC
CDR3 protein: CASSLSWTTEQYF

clone size: -
V gene: TRBV6-1
J gene: TRBJ2-2
D gene: -
CDR3 length: 13
CDR3 DNA: TGTGCCAGCAGTGAAAGGCAGGGCCGGGAGCTGTTTTTT
CDR3 protein: CASSERQGRELFF

clone size: once
V gene: TRBV13
J gene: TRBJ2-3
D gene: -
CDR3 length: 13
CDR3 DNA: TGTGCCAGCAGCCATATCGGGACAGATACGCAGTATTTT
CDR3 protein: CASSHIGTDTQYF

clone size: -
V gene: TRBV4-1
J gene: TRBJ1-1
D gene: -
CDR3 length: 14
CDR3 DNA: TGCGCCAGCAGCCAAAAGGGGATGAACACTGAAGCTTTCTTT
CDR3 protein: CASSQKGMNTEAFF

clone size: -
V gene: TRBV7-3
J gene: TRBJ2-3
D gene: TRBD1
CDR3 length: 15
CDR3 DNA: TGTGCCAGCAGCGCGTACAGGGGGCTTGCAGATACGCAGTATTTT
CDR3 protein: CASSAYRGLADTQYF

clone size: -
V gene: TRBV28
J gene: TRBJ2-1
D gene: -
CDR3 length: 15
CDR3 DNA: TGTGCCAGCAGTTTACGTGTCGACTCCTACAATGAGCAGTTCTTC
CDR3 protein: CASSLRVDSYNEQFF

clone size: -
V gene: TRBV7-2
J gene: TRBJ2-7
D gene: -
CDR3 length: 14
CDR3 DNA: TGTGCCAGCAGCTTATTACTAGAGGCCTACGAGCAGTACTTC
CDR3 protein: CASSLLLEAYEQYF

clone size: -
V gene: TRBV7-9
J gene: TRBJ1-5
D gene: -
CDR3 length: 15
CDR3 DNA: TGTGCCAGCAGCCTATCCGGGCCGACGAATCAGCCCCAGCATTTT
CDR3 protein: CASSLSGPTNQPQHF

clone size: few
V gene: TRBV2
J gene: TRBJ1-2
D gene: -
CDR3 length: 13
CDR3 DNA: TGTGCCAGCAGCGAAGGGGCTACTAGCGGCTACACCTTC
CDR3 protein: CASSEGATSGYTF

clone size: -
V gene: TRBV11-2
J gene: TRBJ2-7
D gene: TRBD2
CDR3 length: 15
CDR3 DNA: TGTGCCAGCAGCGACGAAGCGGGAGGGACCTACGAGCAGTACTTC
CDR3 protein: CASSDEAGGTYEQYF

clone size: -
V gene: TRBV28
J gene: TRBJ2-1
D gene: -
CDR3 length: 15
CDR3 DNA: TGTGCCAGCAGTGGTGGGGGGCGCAGGGTGGATGAGCAGTTCTTC
CDR3 protein: CASSGGGRRVDEQFF

clone size: -
V gene: TRBV29-1
J gene: TRBJ2-7
D gene: TRBD1
CDR3 length: 14
CDR3 DNA: TGCAGCGTCCTCACCGGGACAGGGTTTTACGAGCAGTACTTC
CDR3 protein: CSVLTGTGFYEQYF

clone size: once
V gene: TRBV7-9
J gene: TRBJ2-3
D gene: TRBD2
CDR3 length: 15
CDR3 DNA: TGTGCCAGCATACGGACTAGCGGTAGCACAGATACGCAGTATTTT
CDR3 protein: CASIRTSGSTDTQYF

clone size: -
V gene: TRBV11-2
J gene: TRBJ1-2
D gene: -
CDR3 length: 13
CDR3 DNA: TGTGCCAGCAGCCCCTGGACAGATTATGGCTACACCTTC
CDR3 protein: CASSPWTDYGYTF

clone size: -
V gene: TRBV7-9
J gene: TRBJ2-2
D gene: TRBD2
CDR3 length: 16
CDR3 DNA: TGTGCCAGCAGCTATTTAGCGGGAGGGAACACCGGGGAGCTGTTTTTT
CDR3 protein: CASSYLAGGNTGELFF

clone size: -
V gene: TRBV13
J gene: TRBJ2-3
D gene: -
CDR3 length: 16
CDR3 DNA: TGTGCCAGCAGCTTAAGCCAAGGGCCGATACGAGATACGCAGTATTTT
CDR3 protein: CASSLSQGPIRDTQYF

clone size: -
V gene: TRBV28
J gene: TRBJ1-2
D gene: -
CDR3 length: 16
CDR3 DNA: TGTGCCAGCAGTCCCCGTATCCTGGGTAGGAACTATGGCTACACCTTC
CDR3 protein: CASSPRILGRNYGYTF

clone size: -
V gene: TRBV5-1
J gene: TRBJ2-1
D gene: -
CDR3 length: 16
CDR3 DNA: TGCGCCAGCAGCCTTCTGCCGGGACCGCTCCACAATGAGCAGTTCTTC
CDR3 protein: CASSLLPGPLHNEQFF

clone size: -
V gene: TRBV27
J gene: TRBJ2-2
D gene: -
CDR3 length: 14
CDR3 DNA: TGTGCCAGCAGTTTAACACAGGCGGCCGGGGAGCTGTTTTTT
CDR3 protein: CASSLTQAAGELFF

clone size: -
V gene: TRBV30
J gene: TRBJ1-1
D gene: -
CDR3 length: 13
CDR3 DNA: TGTGCCTGGATATCAGGGTCGAACACTGAAGCTTTCTTT
CDR3 protein: CAWISGSNTEAFF

clone size: -
V gene: TRBV6-5
J gene: TRBJ1-1
D gene: -
CDR3 length: 13
CDR3 DNA: TGTGCCAGCAGTTACTCGACAGTCACTGAAGCTTTCTTT
CDR3 protein: CASSYSTVTEAFF

clone size: -
V gene: TRBV7-9
J gene: TRBJ1-2
D gene: TRBD1
CDR3 length: 13
CDR3 DNA: TGTGCCAGCTGTGGACAGGGGGGCTATGGCTACACCTTC
CDR3 protein: CASCGQGGYGYTF

clone size: -
V gene: TRBV4-1
J gene: TRBJ2-7
D gene: TRBD2
CDR3 length: 16
CDR3 DNA: TGCGCCAGCAGCCATTGGACTAGCGGGAGGGACTACGAGCAGTACTTC
CDR3 protein: CASSHWTSGRDYEQYF

clone size: -
V gene: TRBV11-2
J gene: TRBJ1-2
D gene: -
CDR3 length: 14
CDR3 DNA: TGTGCCAGCAGCTTGGTGGGGGCCCGGTATGGCTACACCTTC
CDR3 protein: CASSLVGARYGYTF

clone size: -
V gene: TRBV10-1
J gene: TRBJ2-2
D gene: -
CDR3 length: 14
CDR3 DNA: TGCGCCAGCAGTGAAACGGTTAACACCGGGGAGCTGTTTTTT
CDR3 protein: CASSETVNTGELFF

clone size: -
V gene: TRBV4-2
J gene: TRBJ2-3
D gene: -
CDR3 length: 14
CDR3 DNA: TGTGCCAGCAGCCAAGAGAGGCCCACGGATACGCAGTATTTT
CDR3 protein: CASSQERPTDTQYF

clone size: -
V gene: TRBV28
J gene: TRBJ2-3
D gene: TRBD1
CDR3 length: 14
CDR3 DNA: TGTGCCAGCAGCACGGACAGGGGCACAGATACGCAGTATTTT
CDR3 protein: CASSTDRGTDTQYF

clone size: -
V gene: TRBV27
J gene: TRBJ2-7
D gene: -
CDR3 length: 14
CDR3 DNA: TGTGCCAGCATCCCCCGGGACGGATCCTACGAGCAGTACTTC
CDR3 protein: CASIPRDGSYEQYF

clone size: -
V gene: TRBV9
J gene: TRBJ2-1
D gene: -
CDR3 length: 19
CDR3 DNA: TGTGCCAGCAGTCATCCCGGCCCTACTGACATGAGTTCCTACAATGAGCAGTTCTTC
CDR3 protein: CASSHPGPTDMSSYNEQFF

clone size: -
V gene: TRBV7-9
J gene: TRBJ1-2
D gene: -
CDR3 length: 16
CDR3 DNA: TGTGCCAGCAGTTCAGTTCTAACTTTGCGACTCTATGGCTACACCTTC
CDR3 protein: CASSSVLTLRLYGYTF

clone size: -
V gene: TRBV10-1
J gene: TRBJ2-1
D gene: -
CDR3 length: 11
CDR3 DNA: TGCGCCAGCAGTGAGGGCTATGAGCAGTTCTTC
CDR3 protein: CASSEGYEQFF

clone size: -
V gene: TRBV19
J gene: TRBJ2-1
D gene: TRBD2
CDR3 length: 19
CDR3 DNA: TGTGCCAGTACCTTTAGCCACCCTAGCGGGAGGCTCTCCTACAATGAGCAGTTCTTC
CDR3 protein: CASTFSHPSGRLSYNEQFF

clone size: few
V gene: TRBV6-4
J gene: TRBJ1-1
D gene: -
CDR3 length: 13
CDR3 DNA: TGTGCCAGCAGTAGTAGTGGTAACACTGAAGCTTTCTTT
CDR3 protein: CASSSSGNTEAFF